This T cell receptor (beta chain) comes out of a study of shared clonotypes between healthy human individuals. Study-level information: Samples came from two female and a few male donors aged 18 to 49. Researchers assigned three CD4 naive, three CD4 memory, two CD8 naive and one CD8 memory plate to each donor.

Clones were sequenced by immunoSEQ multiplex PCR, and TCRdb holds only the in-frame ones, with some missing. The sample includes roughly 1,100,000 clones, about 74% of them seen just once. The V gene end was trimmed by 7 bases and the J gene end by 9 bases; junction bases not matched to a gene: 14. CDR1 and CDR2 (germline): SGHRS, YFSETQ. This CDR3 region has 15 residues. With respect to this clone: The antigen is unknown.

CD4+ cells yielded CD45RA+ naive and CD45RA-negative memory subsets. Study-level findings and limits: Naive CD4 clonotype sharing across several donors was about 5%.

Sequenced input: memory CD4+ T cells sorted from blood. This sample's subset: CD45RA-negative fraction. The gene calls are TRBV5-1 and TRBJ2-1, with TRBD2 identical over 9 bases. The origin of this receptor is a man younger than 30 in good health. DNA of the CDR3: TGCGCCAGCCACATGGTTGCGGGAGGGCCGGGTGAGCAGTTCTTC. It is translated as CASHMVAGGPGEQFF.